This T cell receptor beta chain was sequenced during a study of cytomegalovirus exposure and HLA in healthy donors. Germline CDR1 reads SGHDT; CDR2 reads YYEEEE. This CDR3 is 12 amino acids long. Trimming cost V 2 bases and J 5 bases, with 8 bases left between them. Notes on the study in general: In an earlier analysis, productive rearrangement rates for most beta V segments clustered near 87% or 30%. It was in a later analysis that TCR association rates were seen to vary by HLA locus, highest for DRB1 and lowest for HLA-C. Both high specificity and high sensitivity reportedly marked the classifier's diagnosis of cytomegalovirus status. Reported findings show TCR beta sequences accurately forecast HLA-A and HLA-B alleles in most subjects.

This clone showed up just a few times. Its antigen is currently unknown. A multiplex PCR was run with 60 Vbeta primers and 13 Jbeta primers. Assay used: immunoSEQ multiplex PCR; TCRdb lists only in-frame clones, some missing. The sample lists roughly 99,000 clones; around 76% were seen once. The sequence came from a man younger than 35 in good health and CMV-seronegative. Sample: PBMCs. The gene calls are TRBV5-6 and TRBJ2-7; D is uncertain. This chain's CDR3 is CASSFGRDEQYF. The DNA of the CDR3 is TGTGCCAGCAGCTTTGGGCGCGACGAGCAGTACTTC.